The 25 T cell receptor beta chains listed next were all sequenced from one sample in a study of OX40 agonist ivuxolimab in advanced cancers. Produced via immunoSEQ multiplex PCR; TCRdb's table is partial and in-frame only. In the table there are over 60,000 clones, approximately 81% of which are singletons. This specimen was CD4+ or CD8+ T cells sorted from blood, taken in a trial of the OX40 agonist ivuxolimab. The source is an adult with an advanced solid tumor such as melanoma, head and neck, liver or kidney cancer.

The chain has TRBV19 and TRBJ1-6; D not resolved. Trimming removed 5 bases at V and 0 bases at J, with 8 bases between. Germline assignment: CDR1 LNHDA and CDR2 SQIVND (reference sequence). This CDR3 spans 15 amino acids. The CDR3 bases are TGTGCCAGTAGTGTGGGTGGCTCCTATAATTCACCCCTCCACTTT. This encodes CASSVGGSYNSPLHF.

The chain carries TRBV6-1 and TRBJ1-5, with unresolved D. Germline V gives CDR1 MNHNS, CDR2 SASEGT. The V gene lost 2 bases and the J gene lost 9 bases, with 14 bases spanning the gap. CDR3 size: 14 residues. CDR3 loop: CASSESAGYWPQHF. CDR3 DNA: TGTGCCAGCAGTGAATCGGCAGGTTACTGGCCCCAGCATTTT.

The rearrangement uses TRBV4-1 and TRBJ2-1; 8 bases are a match to TRBD2. Germline assignment: CDR1 MGHRA and CDR2 YSYEKL. CDR3 size: 17 residues. V shed 4 bases, J shed 3 bases, and the junction held 11 bases outside the gene matches. This chain's CDR3 is CASSPSRGAGVYNEQFF. The DNA for the CDR3 is TGCGCCAGCAGCCCGTCCCGGGGAGCGGGGGTCTACAATGAGCAGTTCTTC.

The chain joins TRBV9 to TRBJ1-1; D is perhaps TRBD1 (5 bases). V was pared by 5 bases and J by 1 base, with 18 bases between. The CDR3 loop spans 16 amino acids. Per germline, CDR1 SGDLS and CDR2 YYNGEE. CDR3 loop: CASRGTGPLGNTEAFF. As DNA, the CDR3 is TGTGCCAGCAGGGGTACAGGCCCCTTGGGGAACACTGAAGCTTTCTTT. Based on the CDR3 plus reference TRBV9 and TRBJ1-1, the full variable domain is DSGVTQTPKHLITATGQRVTLRCSPRSGDLSVYWYQQSLDQGLQFLIQYYNGEERAKGNILERFSAQQFPDLHSELNLSSLELGDSALYFCASRGTGPLGNTEAFFGQGTRLTVV.

This clone occurred once. The chain employs TRBV19 and TRBJ1-4; no definite D call. V was cut by 6 bases and J by 5 bases, with 16 bases left in between. The germline V gene has CDR1 LNHDA and CDR2 SQIVND (reference sequence). The CDR3 is made up of 15 amino acids. As DNA, the CDR3 is TGTGCCAGTAGACTGAAGGATAGGGCGAATGAAAAACTGTTTTTT. Its protein product is CASRLKDRANEKLFF.

The count of this clone is one. The chain carries TRBV9 and TRBJ2-7, with TRBD1 matching over 8 bases. Trimming removed 2 bases from V and 7 bases from J; junction bases left unmatched: 11. Germline V gene data show CDR1 as SGDLS and CDR2 as YYNGEE. CDR3 size: 15 residues. The CDR3 DNA sequence: TGTGCCAGCAGCGTGGGGCCGACAGGGGCCCAGGAGCAGTACTTC. Translating it yields CASSVGPTGAQEQYF.

V is TRBV11-2 and J is TRBJ1-3; TRBD1 is a possible D gene (5 bases). Looked up from germline, CDR1 is SGHAT and CDR2 is FQNNGV. V lost 4 bases, J lost 2 bases, and 15 bases lay in between. This CDR3 has 16 amino acids. The CDR3 region is CASSSFPGLTGNTIYF. The CDR3 nucleotides read TGTGCCAGCAGCTCCTTTCCGGGACTTACTGGAAACACCATATATTTT.

The chain has TRBV12-5 and TRBJ2-3; D remains ambiguous. Germline values: CDR1 LGHNT, CDR2 FRNRAP. The CDR3 is 16 amino acids. V lost 2 bases and J 0 bases, leaving 12 bases between the germline ends. CDR3 coding DNA: TGTGCTAGTGGTTTGACACAGACCTATAGCACAGATACGCAGTATTTT. It translates to CASGLTQTYSTDTQYF.

This clone was detected once. The chain carries TRBV27 and TRBJ2-2; tentative D call: TRBD1 (5 bases). The CDR3 totals 16 residues. The ends were cut back, 5 bases at V and 0 bases at J, with 13 bases in the middle. Germline values: CDR1 MNHEY, CDR2 SMNVEV (reference sequence). CDR3 in DNA: TGTGCCAGCAGTATCCGGACACCTGCGAACACCGGGGAGCTGTTTTTT. It translates to CASSIRTPANTGELFF.

In its sample, this clone was seen once. The V gene is TRBV21-1, the J gene TRBJ2-7. TRBV21-1 is deemed a pseudogene. The CDR3 has 13 residues. CDR3 sequence: CARTPQSSYEQYF. CDR3 nucleotide sequence: TGTGCCAGAACCCCCCAGAGCTCCTACGAGCAGTACTTC.

V gene TRBV11-2 combines with J gene TRBJ2-7; 12 bases are shared with TRBD1. The CDR3 spans 17 residues. The V segment lost 5 bases and the J segment 4 bases; nucleotides outside the gene matches: 12. CDR1 SGHAT and CDR2 FQNNGV come from the germline V gene. For the CDR3, the DNA is TGTGCCAGCAGCCATTTTGCGGGGACAGGGGGCGGATACGAGCAGTACTTC. Translating gives CASSHFAGTGGGYEQYF. Together with reference TRBV11-2 and TRBJ2-7, the CDR3 gives the full variable domain: EAGVAQSPRYKIIEKRQSVAFWCNPISGHATLYWYQQILGQGPKLLIQFQNNGVVDDSQLPKDRFSAERLKGVDSTLKIQPAKLEDSAVYLCASSHFAGTGGGYEQYFGPGTRLTVT.

V and J are TRBV6-1 and TRBJ1-4, with D possibly being TRBD1 (5 bases). The germline gives CDR1 MNHNS, CDR2 SASEGT. Trimming stripped 7 bases from V and 6 bases from J, with 9 bases between. The CDR3 extends over 12 amino acids. The CDR3 nucleotides are TGTGCCAGCACGGGCAGGGATGAAAAACTGTTTTTT. Encoded protein: CASTGRDEKLFF.

The DNA for the CDR3 is TGTGCCAGCTCACGGACGGGGGCCCAAGAGACCCAGTACTTC. Protein product: CASSRTGAQETQYF. This chain uses TRBV18 with TRBJ2-5; TRBD1 or TRBD2 may be the D gene (6 bases each). The germline gives CDR1 KGHSH, CDR2 LQKENI. Trimming removed 4 bases at V and 1 base at J, with 10 bases between. The CDR3 loop spans 14 amino acids.

The chain is built from TRBV6-5 and TRBJ1-5; D is uncertain. V lost 8 bases to trimming and J lost 4 bases, with 15 bases between them. CDR3 size: 14 residues. Germline V gives CDR1 MNHEY, CDR2 SVGAGI. CDR3 amino acids: CASRSGMGNQPQHF. The CDR3 DNA reads TGTGCCAGCCGGTCCGGGATGGGAAATCAGCCCCAGCATTTT.

The chain employs TRBV14 and TRBJ1-2; D uncertain. Germline V gene sequence: CDR1 SGHDN, CDR2 FVKESK. The CDR3 has 13 residues. Trimming left V 0 bases short and J 4 bases short, with 6 bases between. The CDR3 region has the DNA TGTGCCAGCAGCCAAGATAATAGCTATGGCTACACCTTC. Its protein is CASSQDNSYGYTF.

This clone showed up just a few times. This chain joins TRBV28 and TRBJ2-1; D perhaps matches TRBD1 (6 bases). V was clipped by 2 bases and J by 0 bases, with 14 bases between them. The CDR3 length is 17 residues. CDR1 and CDR2 (germline): MDHEN, SYDVKM. DNA of the CDR3: TGTGCCAGCAGTTTAGCCTTTGGGGGCAGCTCCTACAATGAGCAGTTCTTC. This gives the protein CASSLAFGGSSYNEQFF.

The chain joins TRBV28 to TRBJ2-2; D possibly uses TRBD1 or TRBD2 (5 bases each). Trimming pared 4 bases from V and 3 bases from J, leaving 12 bases between. CDR1 and CDR2 from the germline V gene are MDHEN and SYDVKM. CDR3 size: 15 residues. CDR3 nucleotides: TGTGCCAGCAGTTCGGCCGGGGCCTACACCGGGGAGCTGTTTTTT. It specifies CASSSAGAYTGELFF.

Concerning this clone itself: The identical CDR3 is also encoded by other nucleotide sequences in the sample. The chain carries TRBV18 and TRBJ2-4; 7 bases match TRBD1. The CDR3 has 16 residues. The trim removed 0 bases at V and 1 base at J, leaving 3 bases unmatched. The germline CDR1 and CDR2 sequences are KGHSH and LQKENI. DNA for the CDR3: TGTGCCAGCTCACCACCCCAGGGGGTGGCCAAAAACATTCAGTACTTC. It yields the protein CASSPPQGVAKNIQYF.

The V gene is TRBV19, the J gene TRBJ2-6; D is unresolved. Germline CDR1 is LNHDA and CDR2 is SQIVND (reference sequence). With 6 bases removed from V and 2 bases from J, the gap between germline ends came to 20 bases. This CDR3 region has 18 residues. The CDR3 DNA reads as TGTGCCAGTAGCCGCCGGAGCTTAGGTGAACCTGGGGCCAACGTCCTGACTTTC. Protein: CASSRRSLGEPGANVLTF.

The chain is built from TRBV7-2 and TRBJ1-3; D is ambiguous. Germline V gives CDR1 SGHTA, CDR2 FQGNSA. There are 13 residues in the CDR3. The V gene lost 7 bases and the J gene lost 0 bases, with 7 bases spanning the gap. This CDR3 reads CASNTFSGNTIYF. DNA of the CDR3: TGTGCCAGCAATACTTTCTCTGGAAACACCATATATTTT.

The gene calls are TRBV28 and TRBJ1-3; TRBD1 is a possible D gene (6 bases). The CDR3 contains 14 residues. The ends were cut back, 5 bases at V and 9 bases at J, with 17 bases in the middle. Germline CDR1 is MDHEN and CDR2 is SYDVKM. This chain's CDR3 is CASSDRRNSVTIYF. The CDR3 DNA follows: TGTGCCAGCAGTGACAGGAGAAACTCAGTCACCATATATTTT.

The gene calls are TRBV19 and TRBJ2-6; D is unresolved. This CDR3 has 14 amino acids. V lost 6 bases and J lost 1, with 7 bases in between. Germline V gene data show CDR1 as LNHDA and CDR2 as SQIVND (reference sequence). CDR3 coding DNA: TGTGCCAGTAGACTCCTTTCTGGGGCCAACGTCCTGACTTTC. This sequence encodes CASRLLSGANVLTF.

This chain connects TRBV6-5 to TRBJ2-7; TRBD1 matches 7 bases. V dropped 5 bases and J dropped 12; count of bases not matched to a gene: 10. The CDR3 contains 12 residues. Germline CDR1 MNHEY, CDR2 SVGAGI. CDR3 residues: CASSGDRRRWYF. The CDR3 bases are TGTGCCAGCAGTGGGGACAGACGGCGATGGTACTTC.

This clone was counted between two and nine times. The chain employs TRBV4-2 and TRBJ2-1; 10 bases map to TRBD2. Unmatched junction bases numbered 5, after V lost 2 bases and J lost 4 bases. The germline V gene encodes CDR1 LGHNA and CDR2 YNFKEQ. This CDR3 comprises 16 residues. CDR3 loop: CASSQTTSGTYNEQFF. The CDR3 DNA follows: TGTGCCAGCAGCCAAACCACTAGCGGGACGTACAATGAGCAGTTCTTC.

This chain links TRBV19 with TRBJ1-2; D not resolved. The CDR3 is made up of 14 amino acids. Between the trimmed V and J ends, which lost 6 bases and 1 base, there was a span of 12 bases. Germline V lookup: CDR1 LNHDA, CDR2 SQIVND (reference sequence). DNA of the CDR3: TGTGCCAGTAGGCCCTCAGGACGTAACTATGGCTACACCTTC. Amino acids: CASRPSGRNYGYTF.